This T cell receptor beta chain was recorded in a study of CD8 T cells in Susac syndrome. Random hexamers primed reverse transcription of 0.5 to 1 ug RNA. Amplification of TCR beta CDR3 spanned 54 Vbeta and 13 Jbeta via immunoSEQ multiplex PCR. TCRdb fed the immunoSEQ multiplex PCR reads into MiXCR, producing one record per CDR3 protein. Found here are over 150,000 distinct CDR3 sequences, 95% to 96% of them singletons; the top ten hold approximately 0.12%. Germline assignment: CDR1 KGHSH and CDR2 LQKENI. The ends lost 3 bases at V and 1 base at J; junction bases unmatched: 0. The CDR3 has 14 amino acids.

The sequenced material came from CD4+ T cells from PBMCs. The receptor comes from a human donor with Susac syndrome. The chain joins TRBV18 to TRBJ2-3; the match to TRBD1 covers 8 bases. The CDR3 sequence is CASSPTGGTDTQYF. The CDR3 region has the DNA TGTGCCAGCTCACCGACAGGGGGCACAGATACGCAGTATTTT. The whole variable domain, filled in from reference TRBV18 and TRBJ2-3, reads NAGVMQNPRHLVRRRGQEARLRCSPMKGHSHVYWYRQLPEEGLKFMVYLQKENIIDESGMPKERFSAEFPKEGPSILRIQQVVRGDSAAYFCASSPTGGTDTQYFGPGTRLTVL.